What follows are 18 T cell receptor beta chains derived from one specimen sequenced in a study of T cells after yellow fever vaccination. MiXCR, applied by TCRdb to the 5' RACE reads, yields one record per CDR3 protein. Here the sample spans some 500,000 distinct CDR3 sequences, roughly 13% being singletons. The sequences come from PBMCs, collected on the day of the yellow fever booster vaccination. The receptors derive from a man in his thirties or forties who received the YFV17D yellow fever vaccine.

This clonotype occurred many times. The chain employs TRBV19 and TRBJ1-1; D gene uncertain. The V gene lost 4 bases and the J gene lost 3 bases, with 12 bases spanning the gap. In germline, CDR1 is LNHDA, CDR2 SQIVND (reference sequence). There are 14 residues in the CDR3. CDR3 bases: TGTGCCAGTAGTAACAAGCCGGGTTACACTGAAGCTTTCTTT. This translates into CASSNKPGYTEAFF. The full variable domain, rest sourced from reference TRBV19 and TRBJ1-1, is DGGITQSPKYLFRKEGQNVTLSCEQNLNHDAMYWYRQDPGQGLRLIYYSQIVNDFQKGDIAEGYSVSREKKESFPLTVTSAQKNPTAFYLCASSNKPGYTEAFFGQGTRLTVV.

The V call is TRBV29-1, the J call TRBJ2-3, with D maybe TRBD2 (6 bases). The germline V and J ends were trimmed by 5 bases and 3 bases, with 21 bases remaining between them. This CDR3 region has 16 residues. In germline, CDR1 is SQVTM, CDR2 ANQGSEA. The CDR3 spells CSVFWRDPTLTDTQYF. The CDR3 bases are TGCAGCGTTTTTTGGAGGGACCCTACCTTGACAGATACGCAGTATTTT.

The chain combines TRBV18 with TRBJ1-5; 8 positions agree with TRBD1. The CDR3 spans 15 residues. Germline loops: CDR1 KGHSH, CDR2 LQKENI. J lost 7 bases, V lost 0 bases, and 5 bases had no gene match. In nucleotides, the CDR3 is TGTGCCAGCTCACCACCTGGAGACAGGGGACAGCCCCAGCATTTT. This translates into CASSPPGDRGQPQHF.

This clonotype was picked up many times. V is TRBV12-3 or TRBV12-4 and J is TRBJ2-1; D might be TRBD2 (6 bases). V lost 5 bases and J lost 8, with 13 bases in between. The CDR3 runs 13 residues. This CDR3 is CASSVGEEDEQFF. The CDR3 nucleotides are TGTGCCAGCAGTGTGGGGGAGGAGGATGAGCAGTTCTTC.

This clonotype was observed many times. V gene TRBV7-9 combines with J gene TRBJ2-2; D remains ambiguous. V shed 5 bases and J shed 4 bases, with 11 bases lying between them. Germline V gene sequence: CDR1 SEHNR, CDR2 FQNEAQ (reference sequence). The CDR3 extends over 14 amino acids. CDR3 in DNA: TGTGCCAGCAGCCCTCCGAAGGTCACCGGGGAGCTGTTTTTT. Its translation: CASSPPKVTGELFF. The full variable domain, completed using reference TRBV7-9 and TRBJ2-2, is DTGVSQNPRHKITKRGQNVTFRCDPISEHNRLYWYRQTLGQGPEFLTYFQNEAQLEKSRLLSDRFSAERPKGSFSTLEIQRTEQGDSAMYLCASSPPKVTGELFFGEGSRLTVL.

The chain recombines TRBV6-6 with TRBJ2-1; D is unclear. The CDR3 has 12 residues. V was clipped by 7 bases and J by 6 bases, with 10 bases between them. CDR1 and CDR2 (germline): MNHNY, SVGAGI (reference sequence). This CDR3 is CASNTYSNEQFF. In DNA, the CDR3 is TGTGCCAGCAACACCTATTCCAATGAGCAGTTCTTC.

CDR3 nucleotide sequence: TGTGCCAGCAGCCGAGGGACCTACGTCTACAATGAGCAGTTCTTC. The encoded protein is CASSRGTYVYNEQFF. This chain uses TRBV7-9 with TRBJ2-1, with D tentatively TRBD1 or TRBD2 (5 bases each). Trimming removed 5 bases from V and 3 bases from J, with 14 bases in between. CDR3 length equals 15 residues. CDR1 SEHNR and CDR2 FQNEAQ come from the germline V gene (reference sequence).

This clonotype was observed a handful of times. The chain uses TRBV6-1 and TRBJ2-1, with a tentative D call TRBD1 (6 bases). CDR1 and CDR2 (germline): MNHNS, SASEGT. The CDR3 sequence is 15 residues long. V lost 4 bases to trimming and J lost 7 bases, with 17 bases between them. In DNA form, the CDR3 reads TGTGCCAGCAGTGGTCCCAGGGGCTTGGTGAATGAGCAGTTCTTC. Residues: CASSGPRGLVNEQFF.

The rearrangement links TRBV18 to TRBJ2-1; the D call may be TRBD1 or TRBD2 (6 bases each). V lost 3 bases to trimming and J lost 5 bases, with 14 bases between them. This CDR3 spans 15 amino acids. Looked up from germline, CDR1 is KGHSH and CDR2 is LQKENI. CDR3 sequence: CASSPERGLHNEQFF. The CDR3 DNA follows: TGTGCCAGCTCACCTGAACGGGGGCTTCACAATGAGCAGTTCTTC.

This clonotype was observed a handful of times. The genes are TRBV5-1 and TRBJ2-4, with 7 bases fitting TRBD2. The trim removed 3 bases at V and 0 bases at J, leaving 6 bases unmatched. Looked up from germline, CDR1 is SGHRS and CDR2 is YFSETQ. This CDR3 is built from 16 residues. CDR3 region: CASSSGGSQAKNIQYF. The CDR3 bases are TGCGCCAGCAGCTCGGGAGGCAGCCAAGCCAAAAACATTCAGTACTTC.

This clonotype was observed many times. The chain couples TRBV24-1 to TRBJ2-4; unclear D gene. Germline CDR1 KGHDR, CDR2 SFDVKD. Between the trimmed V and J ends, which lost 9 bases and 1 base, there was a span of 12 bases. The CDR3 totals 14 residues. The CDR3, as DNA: TGTGCCACCCAGAACGTGAAGGCCAAAAACATTCAGTACTTC. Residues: CATQNVKAKNIQYF.

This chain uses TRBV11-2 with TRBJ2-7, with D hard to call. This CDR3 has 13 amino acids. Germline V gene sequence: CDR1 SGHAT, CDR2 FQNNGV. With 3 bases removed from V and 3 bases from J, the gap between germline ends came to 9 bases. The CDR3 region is CASSFLANYEQYF. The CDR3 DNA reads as TGTGCCAGCAGCTTCCTCGCTAACTACGAGCAGTACTTC.

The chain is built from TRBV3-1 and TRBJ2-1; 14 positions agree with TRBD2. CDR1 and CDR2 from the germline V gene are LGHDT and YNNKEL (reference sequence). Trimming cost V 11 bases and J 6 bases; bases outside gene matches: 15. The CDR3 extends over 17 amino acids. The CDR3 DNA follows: TGTGCCTCCTCCAAGCAGGGACTAGCGGGAGTACTCAATGAGCAGTTCTTC. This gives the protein CASSKQGLAGVLNEQFF.

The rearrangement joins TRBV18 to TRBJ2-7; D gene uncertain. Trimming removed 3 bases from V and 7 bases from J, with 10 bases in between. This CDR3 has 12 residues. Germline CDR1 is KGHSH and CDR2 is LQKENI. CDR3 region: CASSPFLGEQYF. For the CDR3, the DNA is TGTGCCAGCTCACCTTTCTTGGGGGAGCAGTACTTC.

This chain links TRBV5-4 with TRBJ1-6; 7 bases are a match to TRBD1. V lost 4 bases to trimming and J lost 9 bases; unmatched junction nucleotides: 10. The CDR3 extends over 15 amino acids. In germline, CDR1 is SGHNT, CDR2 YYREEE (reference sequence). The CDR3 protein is CASSVQGEILSPLHF. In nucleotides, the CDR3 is TGTGCCAGCAGCGTTCAGGGGGAGATTCTTTCACCCCTCCACTTT.

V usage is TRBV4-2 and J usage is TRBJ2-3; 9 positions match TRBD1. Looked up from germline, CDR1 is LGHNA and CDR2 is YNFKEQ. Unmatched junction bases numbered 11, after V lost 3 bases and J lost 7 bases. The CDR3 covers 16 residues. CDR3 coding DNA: TGTGCCAGCAGCCAGGGAACAGGGGGCGCAAGGAATACGCAGTATTTT. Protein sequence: CASSQGTGGARNTQYF.

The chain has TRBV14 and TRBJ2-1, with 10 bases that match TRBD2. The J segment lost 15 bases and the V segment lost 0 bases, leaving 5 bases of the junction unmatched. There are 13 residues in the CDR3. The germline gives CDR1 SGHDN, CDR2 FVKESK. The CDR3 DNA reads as TGTGCCAGCAGCCAAGATCTTCGGACTAGCGGGTTCTTC. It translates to CASSQDLRTSGFF. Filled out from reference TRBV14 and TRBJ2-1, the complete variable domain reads EAGVTQFPSHSVIEKGQTVTLRCDPISGHDNLYWYRRVMGKEIKFLLHFVKESKQDESGMPNNRFLAERTGGTYSTLKVQPAELEDSGVYFCASSQDLRTSGFFGPGTRLTVL.

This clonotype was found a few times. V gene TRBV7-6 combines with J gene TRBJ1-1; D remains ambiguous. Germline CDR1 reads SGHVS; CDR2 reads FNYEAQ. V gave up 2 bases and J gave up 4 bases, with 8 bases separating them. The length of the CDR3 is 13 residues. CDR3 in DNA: TGTGCCAGCAGCTTATCCGGGAGCACTGAAGCTTTCTTT. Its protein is CASSLSGSTEAFF. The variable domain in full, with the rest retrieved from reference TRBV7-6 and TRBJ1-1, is GAGVSQSPRYKVTKRGQDVALRCDPISGHVSLYWYRQALGQGPEFLTYFNYEAQQDKSGLPNDRFSAERPEGSISTLTIQRTEQRDSAMYRCASSLSGSTEAFFGQGTRLTVV.